This T cell receptor (beta chain) was profiled in a study of Ad26.COV2.S vaccination and SARS-CoV-2 variants. Note on this clone: Its specificity is not known.

The treatment: some 19 received Ad26.COV2.S at low or high dose, single or two shots; a few received placebo; per-sample allocation not given. On day 63 after the first injection, vaccine and placebo recipients gave samples. Cohort 1b enrolled adults aged 18-55 years in Boston. TCRdb keeps only in-frame clones here, not all; method: immunoSEQ multiplex PCR. This table has about 320,000 clones, approximately 86% appearing once. Points from the study as a whole: Possibly, TCR breadth and depth analyses underestimated total T cell responses. Vaccine recipients showed a spike-specific TCR breadth that was higher than in placebo recipients. Comparable non-spike TCR breadth was observed in vaccine and placebo recipients.

The ends lost 0 bases at V and 2 bases at J; junction bases unmatched: 9. The CDR3 length is 18 residues. Germline CDR1 is SGHRS and CDR2 is YFSETQ. This rearrangement joins TRBV5-1 to TRBJ2-5; 11 bases are shared with TRBD1. This specimen consisted of peripheral blood, obtained in a trial of Ad26.COV2.S vaccine versus placebo. This clonotype originated in a person aged 18-60 years who received the Ad26.COV2.S COVID-19 vaccine or a placebo. As DNA, the CDR3 is TGCGCCAGCAGCTTGGGTGGACAGGGGGCCTTTAATCAAGAGACCCAGTACTTC. Its protein is CASSLGGQGAFNQETQYF.